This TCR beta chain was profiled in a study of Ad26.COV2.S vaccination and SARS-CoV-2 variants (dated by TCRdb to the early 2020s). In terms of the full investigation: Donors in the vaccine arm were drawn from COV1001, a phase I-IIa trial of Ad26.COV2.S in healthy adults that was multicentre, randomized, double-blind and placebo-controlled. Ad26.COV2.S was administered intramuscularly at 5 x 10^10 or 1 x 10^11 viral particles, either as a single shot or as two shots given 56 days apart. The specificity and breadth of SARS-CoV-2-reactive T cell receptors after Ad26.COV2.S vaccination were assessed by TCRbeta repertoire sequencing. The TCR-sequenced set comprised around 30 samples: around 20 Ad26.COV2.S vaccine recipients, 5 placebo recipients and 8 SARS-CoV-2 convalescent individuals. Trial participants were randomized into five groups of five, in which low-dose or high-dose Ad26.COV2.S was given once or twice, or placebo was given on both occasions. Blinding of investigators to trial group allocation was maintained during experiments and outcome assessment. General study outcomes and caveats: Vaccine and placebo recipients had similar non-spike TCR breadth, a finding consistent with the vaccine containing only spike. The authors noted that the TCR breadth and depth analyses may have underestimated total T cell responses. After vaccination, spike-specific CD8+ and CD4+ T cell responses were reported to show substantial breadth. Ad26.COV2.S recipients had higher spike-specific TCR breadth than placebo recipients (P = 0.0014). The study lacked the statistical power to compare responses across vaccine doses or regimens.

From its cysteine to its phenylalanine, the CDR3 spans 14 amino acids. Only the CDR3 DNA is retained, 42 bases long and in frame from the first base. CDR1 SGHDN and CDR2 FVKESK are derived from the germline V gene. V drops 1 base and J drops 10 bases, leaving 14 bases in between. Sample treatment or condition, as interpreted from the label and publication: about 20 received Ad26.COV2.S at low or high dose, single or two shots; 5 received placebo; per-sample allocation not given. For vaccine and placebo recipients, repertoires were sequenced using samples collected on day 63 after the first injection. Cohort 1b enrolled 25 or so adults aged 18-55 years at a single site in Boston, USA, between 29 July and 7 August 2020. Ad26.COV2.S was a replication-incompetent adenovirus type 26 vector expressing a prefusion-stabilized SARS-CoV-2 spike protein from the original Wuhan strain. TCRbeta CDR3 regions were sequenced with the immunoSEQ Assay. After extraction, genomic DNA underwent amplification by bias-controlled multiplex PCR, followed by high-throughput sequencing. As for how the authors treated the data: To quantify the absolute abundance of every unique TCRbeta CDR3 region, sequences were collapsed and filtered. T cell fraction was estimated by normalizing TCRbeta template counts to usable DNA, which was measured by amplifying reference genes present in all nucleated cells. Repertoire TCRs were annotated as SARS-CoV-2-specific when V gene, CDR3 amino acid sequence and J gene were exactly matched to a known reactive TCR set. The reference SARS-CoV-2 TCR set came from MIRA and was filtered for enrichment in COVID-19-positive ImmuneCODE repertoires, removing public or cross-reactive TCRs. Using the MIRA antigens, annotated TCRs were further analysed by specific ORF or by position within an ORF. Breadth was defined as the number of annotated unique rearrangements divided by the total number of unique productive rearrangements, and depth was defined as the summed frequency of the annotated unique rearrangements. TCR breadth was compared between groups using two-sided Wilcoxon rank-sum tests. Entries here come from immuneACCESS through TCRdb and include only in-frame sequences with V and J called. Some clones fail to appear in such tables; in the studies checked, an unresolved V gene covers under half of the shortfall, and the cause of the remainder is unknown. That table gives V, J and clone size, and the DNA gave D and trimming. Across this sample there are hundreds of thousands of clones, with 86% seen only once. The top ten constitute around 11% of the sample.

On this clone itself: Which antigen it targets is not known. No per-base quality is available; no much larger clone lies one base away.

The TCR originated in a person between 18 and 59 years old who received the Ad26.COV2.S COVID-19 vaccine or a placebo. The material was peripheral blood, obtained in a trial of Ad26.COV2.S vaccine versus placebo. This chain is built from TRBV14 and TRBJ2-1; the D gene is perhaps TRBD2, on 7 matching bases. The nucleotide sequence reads TGTGCCAGCAGCCAAGTGGCGGGGGCGGGGGAGCAGTTCTTC. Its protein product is CASSQVAGAGEQFF.